The sequence of this T cell receptor beta chain was determined in a study of blood T cell repertoires in COVID-19. Study overall: Samples came from the United States, Italy and Spain, spanning acute and convalescent COVID-19. The analysed material was cDNA or gDNA that came from T cells, B-cell-depleted T cells, or PBMCs.

In the study's own analysis: Reference gene primer amplification yielded estimated nucleated cell counts. Only in-frame clones appear in the TCRdb table, and some are missing; sequencing was by immunoSEQ multiplex PCR. The V and J calls and clone size were taken over from that table, and D and trimming were inferred from the DNA. The table includes about 250,000 clones, 85% to 90% detected once. Trimming took off 3 bases at V and 6 bases at J, with 9 bases between the two ends. This CDR3 is built from 13 residues. The germline gives CDR1 MDHEN, CDR2 SYDVKM. This receptor was obtained from a young man with acute or convalescent COVID-19. The rearrangement joins TRBV28 to TRBJ2-1, with TRBD2 as a possible D gene (6 bases). Sequencing was done on a sample of peripheral blood. The CDR3 is CASSLGLPNEQFF. As DNA, the CDR3 is TGTGCCAGCAGTTTGGGACTTCCCAATGAGCAGTTCTTC.